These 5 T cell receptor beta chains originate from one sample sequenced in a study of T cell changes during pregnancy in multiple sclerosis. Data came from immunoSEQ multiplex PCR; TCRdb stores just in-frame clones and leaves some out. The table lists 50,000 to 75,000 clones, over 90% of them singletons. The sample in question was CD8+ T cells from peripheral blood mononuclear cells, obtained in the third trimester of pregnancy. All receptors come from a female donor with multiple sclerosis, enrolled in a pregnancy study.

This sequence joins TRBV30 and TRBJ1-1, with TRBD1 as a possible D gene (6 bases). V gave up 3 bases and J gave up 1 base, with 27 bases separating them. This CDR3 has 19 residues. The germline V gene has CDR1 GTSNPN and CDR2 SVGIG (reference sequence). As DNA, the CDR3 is TGTGCCTGGAGGTGGATGACAGGCGGGTTTGTCTCTCGGAACACTGAAGCTTTCTTT. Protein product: CAWRWMTGGFVSRNTEAFF.

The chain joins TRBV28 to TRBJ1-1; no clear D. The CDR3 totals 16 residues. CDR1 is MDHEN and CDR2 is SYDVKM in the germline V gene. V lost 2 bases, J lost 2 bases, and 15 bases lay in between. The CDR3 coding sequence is TGTGCCAGCAGTTTACCAGCGCGGCTTTCCAACACTGAAGCTTTCTTT. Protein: CASSLPARLSNTEAFF.

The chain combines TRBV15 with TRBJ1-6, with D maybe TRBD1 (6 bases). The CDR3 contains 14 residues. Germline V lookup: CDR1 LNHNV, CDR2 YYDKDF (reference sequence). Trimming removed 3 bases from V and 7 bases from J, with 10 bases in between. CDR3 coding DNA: TGTGCCACCAGCAGGTCAGGGGAAAATTCACCCCTCCACTTT. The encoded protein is CATSRSGENSPLHF.

CDR3 in amino acids: CASSLATSGSKNEQFF. The CDR3 nucleotides read TGTGCCAGCAGCTTGGCGACTAGCGGGAGTAAAAATGAGCAGTTCTTC. This rearrangement joins TRBV7-6 to TRBJ2-1, with 12 bases aligning to TRBD2. The CDR3 covers 16 residues. Unmatched junction bases numbered 7, after V lost 3 bases and J lost 7 bases. In germline, CDR1 is SGHVS, CDR2 FNYEAQ.

The CDR3 is CASSPGGHNEQFF. The CDR3 region has the DNA TGTGCCAGTAGCCCCGGTGGGCACAATGAGCAGTTCTTC. This chain connects TRBV19 to TRBJ2-1; D call uncertain. CDR3 length: 13 residues. Trimming removed 6 bases from V and 5 bases from J, with 11 bases in between. Germline assignment: CDR1 LNHDA and CDR2 SQIVND (reference sequence).